This TCR beta chain was sequenced in a study of OX40 agonist ivuxolimab in advanced cancers. Generated by immunoSEQ multiplex PCR, the TCRdb table keeps only in-frame clones and is missing some. Among about 110,000 clones listed, approximately 89% were seen once. The sample holds a few counts of this clone. Sequenced material: CD4+ or CD8+ T cells sorted from blood, taken in a trial of the OX40 agonist ivuxolimab. The source of this sequence is an adult with an advanced solid tumor such as melanoma, head and neck, liver or kidney cancer.

The CDR3 DNA follows: TGTGCCAGCAGCTCATCCACAGATACGCAGTATTTT. Its protein is CASSSSTDTQYF. V and J are TRBV11-2 and TRBJ2-3; D remains ambiguous. V gave up 4 bases and J gave up 2 bases, with 4 bases separating them. The CDR3 runs to 12 residues. CDR1 and CDR2 (germline): SGHAT, FQNNGV.